The 8 T cell receptor beta chains reported below all come from one sample, sequenced in a study of Tregs in tolerant kidney transplant recipients. No antigens are known for them. Produced via immunoSEQ multiplex PCR; TCRdb's table is partial and in-frame only. The sample holds about 2,000 clones. CFSE-labeled recipient PBMCs were cultured more than 5 days with irradiated graft donor PBMCs, then FACS-sorted. Material: CD4+ T cells from blood cultured with allogeneic cells, obtained before the transplant. These receptors came from a human patient who received a combined kidney and bone marrow transplant.

As to this clone: The CDR3 extends 3 residues past the end of the read, so its final part is completed from the germline J gene. The J gene is TRBJ2-3, the V gene TRBV12-3 or TRBV12-4; TRBD2 matches 10 bases. The V and J ends lost 6 bases and 3 bases, in that order; junction bases with no gene match: 12. This CDR3 is 17 amino acids long. CDR3 bases read: TGTGCCAGCAGCCAAATTCTAGCGGGAGTGGGGACAGATACG. Its translation is CASSQILAGVGTDT. The CDR3 as a whole reads CASSQILAGVGTDTQYF.

Remarks on this clone: The read falls 3 residues short of the CDR3 end, and the missing part is taken from the germline J gene. V usage is TRBV11-2 and J usage is TRBJ2-1; weak D call: TRBD2 (6 bases). Between the trimmed V and J ends, which lost 5 bases and 3 bases, there was a span of 11 bases. CDR3 length equals 14 residues. CDR1 SGHAT and CDR2 FQNNGV come from the germline V gene. Partial CDR3 DNA: TGTGCCAGCAGCCCAGCGGGTCTCTACAATGAG. The encoded protein is CASSPAGLYNE. The entire CDR3 protein is CASSPAGLYNEQFF. The full variable domain, its missing parts supplied by reference TRBV11-2 and TRBJ2-1, is EAGVAQSPRYKIIEKRQSVAFWCNPISGHATLYWYQQILGQGPKLLIQFQNNGVVDDSQLPKDRFSAERLKGVDSTLKIQPAKLEDSAVYLCASSPAGLYNEQFFGPGTRLTVL.

This clone is classed as medium-sized by frequency. Sequencing ends 3 residues short of the CDR3 end; the germline J gene provides the rest. The genes are TRBV19 and TRBJ2-4; 10 bases agree with TRBD1. The CDR3 covers 15 residues. V trimming: 5 bases; J trimming: 1 base; junction bases outside the gene matches: 2. CDR1 is LNHDA, CDR2 SQIVND, per germline (reference sequence). CDR3 amino acids: CASSWGQGAKNIQYF. The sequenced part of the CDR3 DNA is TGTGCCAGTAGTTGGGGACAGGGGGCCAAAAACATT. Full variable domain (missing parts from reference TRBV19 and TRBJ2-4): DGGITQSPKYLFRKEGQNVTLSCEQNLNHDAMYWYRQDPGQGLRLIYYSQIVNDFQKGDIAEGYSVSREKKESFPLTVTSAQKNPTAFYLCASSWGQGAKNIQYFGAGTRLSVL.

This clone is deemed medium-sized by its frequency. The read is 3 residues too short to cover the CDR3 end, so that end is filled in from the germline J gene. V usage is TRBV6-1 and J usage is TRBJ2-7; 8 bases fit TRBD1. In germline, CDR1 is MNHNS, CDR2 SASEGT. Trimming removed 1 base from V and 6 bases from J; junction bases left unmatched: 8. The CDR3 has 15 amino acids. The CDR3 loop reads CASSEGGDRGCEQYF. The part of the CDR3 DNA that was read is TGTGCCAGCAGTGAAGGTGGTGACAGGGGCTGCGAG.

Comments on this clone: The DNA ends 3 residues before the CDR3 does, and the rest of the CDR3 is filled in from the germline J gene. The chain uses TRBV20-1 and TRBJ2-7; D ambiguous. CDR1 is DFQATT and CDR2 is SNEGSKA in the germline V gene (reference sequence). This CDR3 has 13 amino acids. V lost 0 bases and J 2 bases, leaving 8 bases between the germline ends. CDR3 bases read: TGCAGTGCTAGAGAGCCAGTCGCCTACGAG. Amino acid sequence: CSAREPVAYE. The full CDR3 is CSAREPVAYEQYF.

Considering frequency, this clone is medium-sized. The CDR3 end is not reached by the read, which stops 3 residues before it; the germline J gene fills it in. The chain joins TRBV6-1 to TRBJ2-2; the D gene is possibly TRBD2 (5 bases). The CDR3 has 15 residues. Germline assignment: CDR1 MNHNS and CDR2 SASEGT. V lost 2 bases and J lost 1, with 8 bases in between. The CDR3: CASSELAENTGELFF. The CDR3 DNA, read in part, is TGTGCCAGCAGTGAACTAGCAGAGAACACCGGGGAG.

By frequency, this clone is medium-sized. The DNA ends 3 residues before the CDR3 does, and the rest of the CDR3 is filled in from the germline J gene. V usage is TRBV20-1 and J usage is TRBJ1-2; the match to TRBD1 covers 7 bases. Germline CDR1 is DFQATT and CDR2 is SNEGSKA (reference sequence). V gave up 2 bases and J gave up 2 bases; unmatched junction bases: 5. The CDR3 length is 14 residues. CDR3 region: CSARQQGNNYGYTF. The sequenced CDR3 bases are TGCAGTGCTAGACAACAGGGGAACAACTATGGC.

According to its frequency, this clone is medium-sized. The read halts 3 residues ahead of the CDR3 end, with the missing end drawn from the germline J gene. The chain employs TRBV2 and TRBJ2-2; possibly TRBD2 for D (6 bases). This CDR3 spans 14 amino acids. Trimming removed 2 bases from V and 5 bases from J, with 9 bases in between. Germline values: CDR1 SNHLY, CDR2 FYNNEI. This CDR3 is CASSESRGTGELFF. CDR3 DNA (partial): TGTGCCAGCAGTGAATCACGGGGGACCGGGGAG. Using reference TRBV2 and TRBJ2-2 for the parts outside the CDR3, the full variable domain is EPEVTQTPSHQVTQMGQEVILRCVPISNHLYFYWYRQILGQKVEFLVSFYNNEISEKSEIFDDQFSVERPDGSNFTLKIRSTKLEDSAMYFCASSESRGTGELFFGEGSRLTVL.